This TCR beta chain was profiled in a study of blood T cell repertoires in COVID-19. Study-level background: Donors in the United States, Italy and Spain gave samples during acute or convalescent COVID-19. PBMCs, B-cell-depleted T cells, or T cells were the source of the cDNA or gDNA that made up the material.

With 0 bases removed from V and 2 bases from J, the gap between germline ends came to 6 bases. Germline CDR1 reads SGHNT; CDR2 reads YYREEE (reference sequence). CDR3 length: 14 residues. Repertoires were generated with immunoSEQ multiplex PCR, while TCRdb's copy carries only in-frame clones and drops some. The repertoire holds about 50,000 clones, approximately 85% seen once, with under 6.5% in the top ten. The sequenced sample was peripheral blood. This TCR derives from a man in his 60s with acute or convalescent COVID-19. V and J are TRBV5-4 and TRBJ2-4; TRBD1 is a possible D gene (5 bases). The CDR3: CASSLAGSKNIQYF. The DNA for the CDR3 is TGTGCCAGCAGCTTGGCAGGGTCCAAAAACATTCAGTACTTC.